The 27 T cell receptor beta chains in this list originate from one sample, sequenced in a study of cytomegalovirus exposure and HLA in healthy donors. Both 60 Vbeta primers and 13 Jbeta primers went into the PCR. The assay was immunoSEQ multiplex PCR, and TCRdb's table has in-frame clones only and misses some. The table has about 91,000 clones, around 90% seen once. The sample was PBMCs. The receptor source for this set is a man younger than 30 in good health and CMV-seronegative.

The chain is built from TRBV6-5 and TRBJ2-7; maybe TRBD2 (6 bases). Trimming cost V 0 bases and J 1 base, with 10 bases left between them. The V gene's germline CDR1 is MNHEY and CDR2 SVGAGI. This CDR3 contains 15 residues. The CDR3 loop reads CASSYSGGRSYEQYF. DNA of the CDR3: TGTGCCAGCAGTTACTCGGGGGGTAGGTCCTACGAGCAGTACTTC.

V usage is TRBV7-9 and J usage is TRBJ2-5; 7 nucleotides agree with TRBD1. The CDR3 runs 16 residues. The V gene end was trimmed by 5 bases and the J gene end by 5 bases; junction bases not matched to a gene: 14. CDR1 and CDR2 from the germline V gene are SEHNR and FQNEAQ (reference sequence). CDR3 sequence: CASSPPPAGGLETQYF. As DNA, the CDR3 is TGTGCCAGCAGCCCGCCGCCTGCAGGGGGATTGGAGACCCAGTACTTC.

The V gene is TRBV4-1, the J gene TRBJ2-1; 10 bases match TRBD2. V lost 1 base to trimming and J lost 5 bases; unmatched junction nucleotides: 5. The CDR3 length is 16 residues. Germline V gene sequence: CDR1 MGHRA, CDR2 YSYEKL. Written as DNA, the CDR3 is TGCGCCAGCAGCCAAGCGGGACTAGCGCGGGACAATGAGCAGTTCTTC. It is translated as CASSQAGLARDNEQFF.

The chain combines TRBV5-5 with TRBJ2-7, with 7 bases matching TRBD1. With 4 bases clipped from V and 1 base from J, the junction kept 5 bases outside the gene matches. CDR3 length: 14 residues. Germline assignment: CDR1 SGHKS and CDR2 YYEKEE (reference sequence). The CDR3 spells CASSTGTDSYEQYF. For the CDR3, the DNA is TGTGCCAGCAGCACCGGGACAGATTCCTACGAGCAGTACTTC.

This sequence joins TRBV28 and TRBJ2-7; D is possibly TRBD1 (7 bases). Germline values: CDR1 MDHEN, CDR2 SYDVKM. CDR3 length: 14 amino acids. V dropped 6 bases and J dropped 3 bases, with 15 bases sitting between them. CDR3 sequence reads: CASRPGGSLYEQYF. CDR3 sequence (DNA): TGTGCCAGCAGGCCAGGGGGGAGCCTCTACGAGCAGTACTTC.

The CDR3 spells CASSLQVSYEQYF. The CDR3 coding sequence is TGCGCCAGCAGCTTACAGGTATCCTACGAGCAGTACTTC. This chain joins TRBV5-1 and TRBJ2-7; D is perhaps TRBD1 (5 bases). The germline CDR1 and CDR2 sequences are SGHRS and YFSETQ. The CDR3 is 13 amino acids. V was trimmed by 2 bases and J by 1 base, leaving 7 bases between them.

V and J are TRBV30 and TRBJ2-7; weak D call: TRBD2 (5 bases). Per the germline V gene, CDR1 is GTSNPN and CDR2 is SVGIG (reference sequence). Trimming took off 2 bases at V and 2 bases at J, with 7 bases between the two ends. The CDR3 has 12 amino acids. CDR3 sequence: CAWSLLAYEQYF. The CDR3 nucleotides are TGTGCCTGGAGTTTACTAGCCTACGAGCAGTACTTC. Drawing the rest from reference TRBV30 and TRBJ2-7, the complete variable domain is SQTIHQWPATLVQPVGSPLSLECTVEGTSNPNLYWYRQAAGRGLQLLFYSVGIGQISSEVPQNLSASRPQDRQFILSSKKLLLSDSGFYLCAWSLLAYEQYFGPGTRLTVT.

The chain links TRBV4-2 to TRBJ1-1; D perhaps matches TRBD1 (5 bases). The germline V gene encodes CDR1 LGHNA and CDR2 YNFKEQ. Trimming cost V 0 bases and J 5 bases, with 7 bases left between them. CDR3 length: 13 residues. CDR3 amino acids: CASSQDRETEAFF. The CDR3 DNA sequence: TGTGCCAGCAGCCAAGACAGGGAAACTGAAGCTTTCTTT.

J is TRBJ2-2 and V is TRBV29-1; D perhaps matches TRBD2 (6 bases). Per the germline V gene, CDR1 is SQVTM and CDR2 is ANQGSEA. The CDR3 is made up of 12 amino acids. V was clipped by 7 bases and J by 6 bases, with 12 bases between them. DNA of the CDR3: TGCAGCGCTGGCGGCGGGGCCGGGGAGCTGTTTTTT. Protein: CSAGGGAGELFF.

In nucleotides, the CDR3 is TGTGCCAGCAGCTCTCAGATGAACACTGAAGCTTTCTTT. Amino acids: CASSSQMNTEAFF. The V call is TRBV5-4, the J call TRBJ1-1; unclear D gene. The germline V gene encodes CDR1 SGHNT and CDR2 YYREEE (reference sequence). This CDR3 region has 13 residues. V was trimmed by 3 bases and J by 0 bases, leaving 6 bases between them.

V and J are TRBV11-1 and TRBJ2-7, with D possibly being TRBD2 (6 bases). Germline values: CDR1 SGHAT, CDR2 FQDESV (reference sequence). This CDR3 has 12 amino acids. V dropped 4 bases and J dropped 4 bases, with 8 bases sitting between them. The CDR3, as DNA: TGTGCCAGCAGCTCGGGGGTATACGAGCAGTACTTC. The encoded protein is CASSSGVYEQYF. Looking up the rest from reference TRBV11-1 and TRBJ2-7 gives the full variable domain: EAEVAQSPRYKITEKSQAVAFWCDPISGHATLYWYRQILGQGPELLVQFQDESVVDDSQLPKDRFSAERLKGVDSTLKIQPAELGDSAMYLCASSSGVYEQYFGPGTRLTVT.

The rearrangement links TRBV15 to TRBJ2-2; TRBD2 matches 10 bases. Germline values: CDR1 LNHNV, CDR2 YYDKDF (reference sequence). Trimming removed 2 bases from V and 2 bases from J; junction bases left unmatched: 2. The CDR3 length is 16 residues. The CDR3 nucleotides read TGTGCCACCAGCAGATTAGCGGGAGGTAACACCGGGGAGCTGTTTTTT. This encodes CATSRLAGGNTGELFF.

J is TRBJ2-3 and V is TRBV28; 8 nucleotides agree with TRBD1. CDR1 and CDR2 from the germline V gene are MDHEN and SYDVKM. V was pared by 8 bases and J by 1 base, with 5 bases of the junction left unmatched. The CDR3 sequence is 14 residues long. The CDR3 coding sequence is TGTGCCAGCGAGCAGGACAGGGGCACAGATACGCAGTATTTT. It encodes CASEQDRGTDTQYF.

The chain combines TRBV29-1 with TRBJ1-5; 8 bases are a match to TRBD1. Unmatched junction bases numbered 20, after V lost 6 bases and J lost 7 bases. The CDR3 loop spans 17 amino acids. Germline loops: CDR1 SQVTM, CDR2 ANQGSEA. The CDR3 loop reads CSVPASGAGGVGQPQHF. The CDR3 DNA follows: TGCAGCGTCCCGGCCAGCGGGGCAGGGGGCGTGGGACAGCCCCAGCATTTT. Supplemented by reference TRBV29-1 and TRBJ1-5, the full variable domain reads SAVISQKPSRDICQRGTSLTIQCQVDSQVTMMFWYRQQPGQSLTLIATANQGSEATYESGFVIDKFPISRPNLTFSTLTVSNMSPEDSSIYLCSVPASGAGGVGQPQHFGDGTRLSIL.

This clone turned up a few times. This chain connects TRBV15 to TRBJ2-1; tentative D call: TRBD1 (5 bases). The CDR3 is 16 residues long. In germline, CDR1 is LNHNV, CDR2 YYDKDF (reference sequence). Trimming removed 2 bases from V and 0 bases from J, with 11 bases in between. The CDR3 loop reads CATSRLRGASYNEQFF. The CDR3 DNA sequence: TGTGCCACCAGCAGATTAAGGGGCGCCTCCTACAATGAGCAGTTCTTC.

This chain joins TRBV5-1 and TRBJ1-1; D is uncertain. There are 14 residues in the CDR3. The V end was cut by 0 bases, the J end by 0 bases, with 6 bases between. Germline V gives CDR1 SGHRS, CDR2 YFSETQ. The CDR3 DNA is TGCGCCAGCAGCTTGGCAGGCATGAACACTGAAGCTTTCTTT. Amino acids: CASSLAGMNTEAFF. The full variable domain, with the rest looked up from reference TRBV5-1 and TRBJ1-1, is KAGVTQTPRYLIKTRGQQVTLSCSPISGHRSVSWYQQTPGQGLQFLFEYFSETQRNKGNFPGRFSGRQFSNSRSEMNVSTLELGDSALYLCASSLAGMNTEAFFGQGTRLTVV.

The CDR3 region is CASSLSGQGDYGYTF. The CDR3 DNA sequence: TGCGCCAGCAGCTTGAGCGGACAGGGAGACTATGGCTACACCTTC. The genes are TRBV5-1 and TRBJ1-2; TRBD1 matches at 8 bases. The ends lost 1 base at V and 3 bases at J; junction bases unmatched: 5. Germline-derived CDR1 and CDR2 are SGHRS and YFSETQ. The CDR3 spans 15 residues.

The rearrangement uses TRBV29-1 and TRBJ2-1; D gene uncertain. CDR3 length: 11 residues. The germline CDR1 and CDR2 sequences are SQVTM and ANQGSEA. V was pared by 8 bases and J by 10 bases, with 15 bases between. Written as DNA, the CDR3 is TGCAGCTCCCTCCTCGGTCGGGAGCAGTTCTTC. Protein: CSSLLGREQFF.

This chain uses TRBV4-2 with TRBJ2-7; possible D gene TRBD2, 6 bases. Germline CDR1 reads LGHNA; CDR2 reads YNFKEQ. The CDR3 spans 16 residues. The germline V and J ends were trimmed by 0 bases and 0 bases, with 12 bases remaining between them. CDR3 region: CASSQDPTGLSYEQYF. The DNA of the CDR3 is TGTGCCAGCAGCCAAGATCCAACGGGACTCTCCTACGAGCAGTACTTC.

In nucleotides, the CDR3 is TGTGCCAGCAGCCCACTAGCGGGAGGGATGAATTTCTCCTACAATGAGCAGTTCTTC. This encodes CASSPLAGGMNFSYNEQFF. The rearrangement uses TRBV9 and TRBJ2-1, with 13 bases identical to TRBD2. The CDR3 covers 19 residues. Germline values: CDR1 SGDLS, CDR2 YYNGEE. J lost 0 bases, V lost 4 bases, and 10 bases had no gene match.

V is TRBV28 and J is TRBJ2-7; 11 bases line up with TRBD2. CDR3 length equals 15 residues. Germline loops: CDR1 MDHEN, CDR2 SYDVKM. V lost 4 bases, J lost 0 bases, and 2 bases stayed unmatched. Here the CDR3 reads CASSSGTSGSYEQYF. As DNA, the CDR3 is TGTGCCAGCAGTTCCGGGACTAGCGGCTCCTACGAGCAGTACTTC.

The chain is built from TRBV5-5 and TRBJ2-7; 15 nucleotides align to TRBD2. Germline V gives CDR1 SGHKS, CDR2 YYEKEE (reference sequence). The CDR3 is 19 amino acids. The V segment lost 4 bases and the J segment 5 bases; nucleotides outside the gene matches: 16. CDR3 DNA: TGTGCCAGCAGCCTTAGTCGGACTAGCGGGAGGGCCCTAGACCACGAGCAGTACTTC. Translating it yields CASSLSRTSGRALDHEQYF.

The chain uses TRBV19 and TRBJ1-5; 8 bases align to TRBD1. This CDR3 is built from 14 residues. The germline V gene has CDR1 LNHDA and CDR2 SQIVND (reference sequence). Unmatched junction bases numbered 4, after V lost 5 bases and J lost 4 bases. CDR3 amino acids: CASSGRTGNQPQHF. Written as DNA, the CDR3 is TGTGCCAGTAGTGGACGGACAGGGAATCAGCCCCAGCATTTT.

This clone was detected once. The chain employs TRBV29-1 and TRBJ2-3; perhaps TRBD1 as D (5 bases). Trimming took 5 bases from V and 5 from J, leaving 11 bases between them. There are 12 residues in the CDR3. The V gene's germline CDR1 is SQVTM and CDR2 ANQGSEA. CDR3 sequence: CSVIRGGDTQYF. In DNA form, the CDR3 reads TGCAGCGTTATAAGGGGCGGAGATACGCAGTATTTT.

This rearrangement joins TRBV4-3 to TRBJ2-3, with TRBD1 as a possible D gene (6 bases). The CDR3 is made up of 13 amino acids. Germline V gene lookup returns CDR1 LGHNA and CDR2 YSLEER. V was shortened by 1 base and J by 8 bases, with 10 bases between the two germline ends. In DNA, the CDR3 is TGCGCCAGCAGCCAAGGTCCAGGGGTTACGCAGTATTTT. Translating gives CASSQGPGVTQYF.

In this sample, this clone turned up once. The chain recombines TRBV5-6 with TRBJ1-1, with 7 bases that match TRBD1. Germline V gene sequence: CDR1 SGHDT, CDR2 YYEEEE. With V trimmed by 3 bases and J by 0 bases, 2 bases remained unmatched. CDR3 length equals 14 residues. The CDR3 region is CASSSRGLNTEAFF. Written as DNA, the CDR3 is TGTGCCAGCAGCTCCAGGGGGTTGAACACTGAAGCTTTCTTT.

J is TRBJ2-2 and V is TRBV19, with 7 bases that match TRBD1. V was pared by 7 bases and J by 4 bases, with 12 bases of the junction left unmatched. Germline CDR1 reads LNHDA; CDR2 reads SQIVND (reference sequence). There are 16 residues in the CDR3. The chain's CDR3 is CASIKSGQLSTGELFF. Here the CDR3 DNA reads TGTGCCAGTATAAAGTCGGGACAGTTGAGCACCGGGGAGCTGTTTTTT.